The 11 T cell receptor beta chains below all came from one sample that was sequenced in a study of monozygotic twins with inflammatory bowel disease (dated by TCRdb to about 2019). Libraries were built with 5' RACE. Data came from an Illumina HiSeq 2500. Through TCRdb reprocessing, the reads give one entry per CDR3 protein sequence; DNA is omitted. The record for this sample contains 150,000 to 200,000 distinct CDR3 sequences. The ten top clones hold under 3.5% of the sample. The sequenced material came from blood. The receptors shown here come from a human donor with ulcerative colitis or Crohn's disease, or a healthy co-twin of an affected twin (not recorded which).

The rearrangement uses TRBV15 and TRBJ2-3; there is no DNA to check the TCRdb D call of TRBD2. The CDR3 is made up of 16 amino acids. Per germline, CDR1 LNHNV and CDR2 YYDKDF (reference sequence). This CDR3 reads CATSRDQRERIDTQYF.

The J gene is TRBJ2-3, the V gene TRBV10-3; lacking DNA, the TRBD2 call made by TCRdb goes unchecked. The CDR3 consists of 17 residues. Germline V gives CDR1 ENHRY, CDR2 SYGVKD. CDR3 sequence: CAISEGGSGPSTDTQYF.

The chain carries TRBV25-1 and TRBJ2-5; TCRdb designates TRBD2, a call that cannot be tested without DNA. The CDR3 has 15 residues. The germline V gene has CDR1 MGHDK and CDR2 SYGVNS. The CDR3 sequence is CASSEMAGARETQYF.

The chain recombines TRBV20-1 with TRBJ2-5; with no DNA, the TCRdb D assignment of TRBD1 cannot be verified. The CDR3 spans 16 residues. Germline CDR1 is DFQATT and CDR2 is SNEGSKA (reference sequence). CDR3 amino acids: CSARGAESRNGETQYF.

V gene TRBV5-1 combines with J gene TRBJ2-2. The CDR3 contains 14 residues. Germline values: CDR1 SGHRS, CDR2 YFSETQ. The CDR3 loop is CASSLAQDRGGLFF. Supplemented by reference TRBV5-1 and TRBJ2-2, the full variable domain reads KAGVTQTPRYLIKTRGQQVTLSCSPISGHRSVSWYQQTPGQGLQFLFEYFSETQRNKGNFPGRFSGRQFSNSRSEMNVSTLELGDSALYLCASSLAQDRGGLFFGEGSRLTVL.

V usage is TRBV6-1 and J usage is TRBJ2-7; TCRdb picks TRBD2, but there is no DNA to check that call. This CDR3 is built from 15 residues. Germline loops: CDR1 MNHNS, CDR2 SASEGT. CDR3 amino acids: CASSEVASGSYEQYF.

The rearrangement uses TRBV5-1 and TRBJ1-1; TCRdb indicates TRBD1, and absent DNA this call remains unverified. CDR3 size: 15 residues. The germline gives CDR1 SGHRS, CDR2 YFSETQ. The CDR3 loop reads CASSTQGTVNTEAFF.

The gene calls are TRBV6-1 and TRBJ2-1; as DNA is missing, the TRBD2 call by TCRdb cannot be tested. The CDR3 extends over 16 amino acids. Germline lookup yields CDR1 MNHNS and CDR2 SASEGT. CDR3 sequence: CASSERATPGVDEQFF.

The CDR3 reads CSASTGVAKNIQYF. The chain has TRBV20-1 and TRBJ2-4. This CDR3 contains 14 residues. The germline gives CDR1 DFQATT, CDR2 SNEGSKA (reference sequence).

This clonotype is identified as medium-sized from frequency. V gene TRBV5-1 combines with J gene TRBJ2-3; the TCRdb D gene call, TRBD2, has no DNA to confirm it. There are 16 residues in the CDR3. Germline CDR1 reads SGHRS; CDR2 reads YFSETQ. CDR3 sequence: CASSLLRTEVADTQYF.

J is TRBJ2-3 and V is TRBV7-6. Per the germline V gene, CDR1 is SGHVS and CDR2 is FNYEAQ. This CDR3 is 12 amino acids long. CDR3 loop: CASSLASDTQYF.